The rows below give T cell receptor beta chains drawn from one sample of a study of circulating and synovial CD4+ cells in juvenile arthritis. Repertoires were generated with immunoSEQ multiplex PCR, while TCRdb's copy carries only in-frame clones and drops some. The repertoire holds about 3,200 clones, with under 90% as singletons. The sample consisted of CD4+ T cells from synovial fluid. Source of these receptors: a human donor with juvenile idiopathic arthritis. Both conserved end residues are part of each CDR3. A D gene is named only where the DNA matches it firmly. The size entry is marked missing in some rows and otherwise reads once, few, many or a size class.

v_call,d_call,clone_size,j_call,cdr3_aa,cdr3_nt
TRBV6-1,-,-,TRBJ1-2,CASNLDSLYGYTF,TGTGCCAGCAACCTAGACAGCCTCTATGGCTACACCTTC
TRBV7-2,TRBD1,-,TRBJ1-5,CASSFGTGGNQPQHF,TGTGCCAGCAGCTTCGGGACAGGGGGCAATCAGCCCCAGCATTTT
TRBV7-7,-,-,TRBJ2-5,CASSLGRSQETQYF,TGTGCCAGCAGCTTAGGAAGGAGTCAAGAGACCCAGTACTTC
TRBV4-1,-,-,TRBJ1-2,CASSRRDNYGYTF,TGCGCCAGCAGCCGCAGGGATAACTATGGCTACACCTTC
TRBV4-3,TRBD1,-,TRBJ1-1,CASSQHSGTGLGNTEAFF,TGCGCCAGCAGCCAGCATTCCGGGACAGGGCTGGGGAACACTGAAGCTTTCTTT
TRBV4-1,-,-,TRBJ1-2,CASSHGLGGYTF,TGCGCCAGCAGCCATGGCCTGGGCGGCTACACCTTC
TRBV9,-,-,TRBJ2-1,CASSADGYRGNEQFF,TGTGCCAGCAGCGCTGACGGGTACAGAGGGAATGAGCAGTTCTTC
TRBV30,TRBD1,-,TRBJ1-1,CAWTYRDRATEAFF,TGTGCCTGGACATACCGGGACAGGGCCACCGAAGCTTTCTTT
TRBV7-2,-,-,TRBJ1-1,CASSLTTGSEAFF,TGTGCCAGCAGCTTAACTACAGGCTCTGAAGCTTTCTTT
TRBV6-1,TRBD1,once,TRBJ1-1,CASGTDRASEAFF,TGTGCCAGCGGGACGGACAGGGCCTCTGAAGCTTTCTTT
TRBV7-9,TRBD1,-,TRBJ2-1,CASSGQGNEQFF,TGTGCCAGCAGCGGACAGGGCAATGAGCAGTTCTTC
TRBV19,TRBD1,-,TRBJ1-1,CASSTWDRGVMNTEAFF,TGTGCCAGTAGTACCTGGGACAGGGGGGTTATGAACACTGAAGCTTTCTTT
TRBV6-1,TRBD1,-,TRBJ1-4,CASSEPGTGGKARGKLFF,TGTGCCAGCAGTGAACCCGGGACAGGGGGCAAGGCCCGCGGAAAACTGTTTTTT
TRBV27,-,once,TRBJ2-5,CASGTGKNLGGETQYF,TGTGCCAGCGGGACTGGGAAAAACTTAGGGGGCGAGACCCAGTACTTC
TRBV5-6,-,-,TRBJ1-3,CASSLAGGNTIYF,TGTGCCAGCAGCTTGGCAGGGGGAAACACCATATATTTT
TRBV9,TRBD2,-,TRBJ2-3,CASSSLGGSGTDTQYF,TGTGCCAGCAGCTCGTTAGGCGGGAGTGGCACAGATACGCAGTATTTT
TRBV10-3,-,few,TRBJ1-4,CAISESPSGGGEKLFF,TGTGCCATCAGTGAGTCCCCCTCGGGTGGGGGCGAAAAACTGTTTTTT
TRBV28,-,few,TRBJ2-7,CASSFKDITPPYEQYF,TGTGCCAGCAGTTTCAAAGACATTACTCCCCCCTACGAGCAGTACTTC
TRBV7-2,TRBD1,-,TRBJ2-1,CASSSDRGYNEQFF,TGTGCCAGCAGCTCGGACAGGGGCTACAATGAGCAGTTCTTC
TRBV19,-,-,TRBJ2-1,CASRFTASGYNEQFF,TGTGCCAGTAGATTCACTGCGAGCGGGTACAATGAGCAGTTCTTC
TRBV7-3,TRBD1,-,TRBJ2-2,CASSPGTGVNGELFF,TGTGCCAGCAGCCCCGGGACAGGGGTTAACGGGGAGCTGTTTTTT
TRBV7-2,TRBD2,-,TRBJ2-5,CASSLVAIAGMETQYF,TGTGCCAGCAGCTTAGTGGCCATAGCGGGAATGGAGACCCAGTACTTC
TRBV10-3,TRBD2,-,TRBJ2-1,CAISGLANEQFF,TGTGCCATCAGTGGACTAGCAAATGAGCAGTTCTTC
TRBV5-1,-,-,TRBJ2-6,CASSLLPSSGANVLTF,TGCGCCAGCAGCTTACTCCCGAGCTCTGGGGCCAACGTCCTGACTTTC
TRBV19,-,-,TRBJ2-7,CARRTFQGQNYYEQYF,TGTGCCAGAAGAACGTTCCAGGGGCAAAATTACTACGAGCAGTACTTC
TRBV7-3,-,-,TRBJ1-3,CASSLQRGSGNTIYF,TGTGCCAGCAGCTTGCAAAGGGGATCTGGAAACACCATATATTTT
TRBV10-3,-,few,TRBJ2-1,CAISERLDSYNEQFF,TGTGCCATCAGTGAGAGACTAGACTCCTACAATGAGCAGTTCTTC
TRBV6-5,TRBD1,-,TRBJ2-7,CASSYYRDRAYEQYF,TGTGCCAGCAGTTATTACCGGGACAGGGCTTACGAGCAGTACTTC
TRBV7-2,TRBD2,-,TRBJ2-3,CASSWVPGLSTDTQYF,TGTGCCAGCAGCTGGGTCCCGGGACTATCCACAGATACGCAGTATTTT
TRBV6-4,TRBD1,once,TRBJ2-3,CASSRQGSTDTQYF,TGTGCCAGCAGTCGACAGGGGTCCACAGATACGCAGTATTTT
TRBV6-6,TRBD2,-,TRBJ2-3,CATRGGGTDTQYF,TGTGCCACCCGCGGGGGGGGTACAGATACGCAGTATTTT
TRBV19,-,once,TRBJ1-2,CASSPGRNYGYTF,TGTGCCAGTAGCCCCGGGAGAAACTATGGCTACACCTTC
TRBV5-1,TRBD1,-,TRBJ2-5,CASSLVPTGGAKTQYF,TGCGCCAGCAGCTTGGTTCCGACAGGGGGCGCGAAGACCCAGTACTTC
TRBV30,-,-,TRBJ1-1,CAWRSGNTEAFF,TGTGCCTGGAGGAGCGGGAACACTGAAGCTTTCTTT
TRBV9,-,-,TRBJ1-6,CASSEGLQGSSYNSPLHF,TGTGCCAGCAGTGAAGGACTGCAGGGGAGCTCCTATAATTCACCCCTCCACTTT
TRBV13,-,few,TRBJ1-2,CASSLVTGGYTF,TGTGCCAGCAGCTTAGTGACGGGAGGCTACACCTTC
TRBV6-1,-,-,TRBJ1-1,CASSEPWQSGMNTEAFF,TGTGCCAGCAGTGAGCCTTGGCAGTCGGGGATGAACACTGAAGCTTTCTTT
TRBV19,TRBD2,-,TRBJ2-2,CASSTGTSTGELFF,TGTGCCAGTAGTACGGGGACTAGCACCGGGGAGCTGTTTTTT
TRBV5-6,-,-,TRBJ1-2,CASSLSVVDGYTF,TGTGCCAGCAGCTTGAGTGTAGTCGATGGCTACACCTTC
TRBV27,-,few,TRBJ2-1,CATSPEYPYNEQFF,TGTGCCACCTCACCCGAGTACCCCTACAATGAGCAGTTCTTC
TRBV28,-,-,TRBJ1-6,CASTTSGGPSPLHF,TGTGCCAGCACCACGTCGGGGGGCCCCTCCCCCCTCCACTTT
TRBV6-1,-,-,TRBJ2-4,CASGSVPGAKNIQYF,TGTGCCAGCGGGAGCGTCCCAGGCGCCAAAAACATTCAGTACTTC
TRBV4-3,-,-,TRBJ1-6,CASSSQGSYNSPLHF,TGCGCCAGCAGCTCACAGGGCTCCTATAATTCACCCCTCCACTTT
TRBV6-6,-,once,TRBJ1-5,CASSAIGTIPGQPQHF,TGTGCCAGCAGCGCAATTGGGACAATTCCTGGTCAGCCCCAGCATTTT
TRBV15,TRBD2,few,TRBJ2-3,CATSRDYVSGVRDTQYF,TGTGCCACCAGCAGAGATTATGTTAGCGGGGTTCGGGATACGCAGTATTTT
TRBV6-1,TRBD1,-,TRBJ1-5,CASIRGQGGQPQHF,TGTGCCAGCATCAGGGGGCAGGGTGGTCAGCCCCAGCATTTT
TRBV29-1,TRBD1,once,TRBJ1-1,CSVEGQGRTEAFF,TGCAGCGTGGAAGGACAGGGTCGTACTGAAGCTTTCTTT
TRBV29-1,-,-,TRBJ2-2,CSVDQKNTGELFF,TGCAGCGTTGACCAGAAAAACACCGGGGAGCTGTTTTTT
TRBV6-5,TRBD1,once,TRBJ2-2,CASSYGTGGTGELFF,TGTGCCAGCAGTTATGGGACAGGAGGTACCGGGGAGCTGTTTTTT
TRBV11-2,TRBD2,-,TRBJ2-2,CASSLAPHLAGGRTGELFF,TGTGCCAGCAGCTTAGCCCCTCATCTAGCGGGAGGGCGGACCGGGGAGCTGTTTTTT
TRBV6-5,-,-,TRBJ1-2,CASSGGLLIGYTF,TGTGCCAGCAGCGGGGGACTCCTGATCGGCTACACCTTC
TRBV6-1,-,-,TRBJ2-7,CASSEWGRVQYF,TGTGCCAGCAGTGAATGGGGCAGGGTCCAGTACTTC
TRBV19,-,-,TRBJ2-3,CASSTISADTQYF,TGTGCCAGTAGCACAATCAGCGCAGATACGCAGTATTTT
TRBV10-3,TRBD2,-,TRBJ2-1,CATLAGEGLVSYNEQFF,TGTGCCACCCTAGCGGGAGAGGGGTTAGTCTCCTACAATGAGCAGTTCTTC